This T cell receptor beta chain derives from a study of identifying expanded T cells in peripheral blood. Study-wide results and limits: Across healthy donors, higher total template counts meant significantly greater two-week count variance. Differentially abundant clones: roughly 1.2 between replicates, roughly 16 at two to three weeks, less than 20 at four.

Clones were read by immunoSEQ multiplex PCR, and TCRdb kept only the in-frame ones, dropping some. The table includes roughly 96,000 clones, roughly 88% detected once. Germline-derived CDR1 and CDR2 are SNHLY and FYNNEI. The CDR3 has 15 amino acids. V dropped 10 bases and J dropped 0; count of bases not matched to a gene: 10. This clone was seen more than once but under ten times. Its antigen remains unidentified. The specimen sequenced was blood. The TCR comes from a person aged 18 to 75 in good health. This chain links TRBV2 with TRBJ2-7, with 9 bases that match TRBD2. CDR3 nucleotides: TGTGCCACCAAGCCGGATAGCGGGAGCTCCTACGAGCAGTACTTC. Encoded protein: CATKPDSGSSYEQYF.